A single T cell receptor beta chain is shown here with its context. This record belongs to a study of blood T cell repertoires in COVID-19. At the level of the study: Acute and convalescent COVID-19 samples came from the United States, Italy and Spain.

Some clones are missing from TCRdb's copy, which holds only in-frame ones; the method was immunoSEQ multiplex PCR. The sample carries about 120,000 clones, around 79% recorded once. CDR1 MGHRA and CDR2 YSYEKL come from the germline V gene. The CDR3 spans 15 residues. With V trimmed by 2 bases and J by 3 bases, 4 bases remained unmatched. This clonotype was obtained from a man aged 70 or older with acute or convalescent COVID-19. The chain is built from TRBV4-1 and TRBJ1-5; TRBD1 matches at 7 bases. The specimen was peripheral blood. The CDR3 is CASSQRDRANQPQHF. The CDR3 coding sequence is TGCGCCAGCAGCCAACGAGACAGGGCCAATCAGCCCCAGCATTTT.